This T cell receptor (beta chain) was observed in a study of shared clonotypes between healthy human individuals. About this clone itself: Antigen: not known.

Participating donors were healthy, HIV-negative adults free of recent acute infections or vaccinations. TCRdb's copy holds only in-frame clones and misses some; the assay was immunoSEQ multiplex PCR. Of about 2.3 million clones in the sample, around 90% were seen once. The study's findings and limits: Memory subsets generally showed smaller estimated richness than naive subsets did. Rarefaction demonstrated incomplete sorted-subset sequencing despite large depth.

Germline CDR1 and CDR2: SGHAT and FQNNGV. This CDR3 spans 19 amino acids. V shed 1 base and J 8 bases; nucleotides not matched to a gene: 20. This sequence joins TRBV11-2 and TRBJ2-1; 7 nucleotides match TRBD2. The TCR originated in a man between 18 and 29 years old in good health. Some clones in this sample may be carry-over from other donors' samples. The sample consisted of naive CD4+ T cells from PBMCs. As for subset: CD45RA+ positively selected. The CDR3 sequence is CASSLGGPRLAETYDEQFF. In nucleotides, the CDR3 is TGTGCCAGCAGCTTAGGGGGTCCGAGACTAGCAGAGACTTACGATGAGCAGTTCTTC.